This TCR beta chain was obtained from a study of cytomegalovirus exposure and HLA in healthy donors. On the study more broadly: Most genotyped donors, 65% to 90% of 300 to 400, had Caucasian-associated genetic ancestry. The study, taken as a whole, reports: TCR sequences were mostly rare, though some public TCRs occurred in many donors. An apparent linkage of common viral pathogens to several of the most significant clusters emerged in a later analysis.

In the case of this clone: No antigen is known for it.

This PCR relied on a set of 60 Vbeta primers and 13 Jbeta primers. Clones were sequenced by immunoSEQ multiplex PCR, and TCRdb holds only the in-frame ones, with some missing. The sample comprises about 150,000 clones, 75% to 85% of which are singletons, and around 3.2% rests with the top ten. Germline CDR1 and CDR2: LNHDA and SQIVND (reference sequence). The CDR3 consists of 12 residues. V dropped 7 bases and J dropped 3; count of bases not matched to a gene: 1. The sample taken for sequencing was PBMCs. The sequence came from a human donor in good health. The chain recombines TRBV19 with TRBJ2-3, with 7 bases lining up with TRBD1. The CDR3 DNA follows: TGTGCCAGTAAGGGGGCGACAGATACGCAGTATTTT. Translation: CASKGATDTQYF.